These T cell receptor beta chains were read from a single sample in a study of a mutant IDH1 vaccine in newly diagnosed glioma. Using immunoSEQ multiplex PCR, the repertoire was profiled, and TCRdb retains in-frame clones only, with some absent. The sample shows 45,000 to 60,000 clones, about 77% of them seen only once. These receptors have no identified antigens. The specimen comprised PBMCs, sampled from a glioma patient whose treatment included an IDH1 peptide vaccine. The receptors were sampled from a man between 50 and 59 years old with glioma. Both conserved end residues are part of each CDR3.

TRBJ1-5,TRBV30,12,CAWGGGNQPQHF
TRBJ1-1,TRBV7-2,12,CASSWYLTEAFF
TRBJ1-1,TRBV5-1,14,CASSPQGGNTEAFF
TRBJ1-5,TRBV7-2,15,CASSLAGTQNQPQHF
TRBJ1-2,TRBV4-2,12,CASSQGAGGYTF
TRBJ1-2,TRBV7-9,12,CASSRPGGSNTF
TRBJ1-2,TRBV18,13,CASSSTANYGYTF
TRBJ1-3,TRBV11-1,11,CASSFGNTIYF
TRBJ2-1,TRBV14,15,CASTPGAGKYNEQFF
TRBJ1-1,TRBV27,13,CASSYRGYTEAFF
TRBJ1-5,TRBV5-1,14,CASGRQTSNQPQHF
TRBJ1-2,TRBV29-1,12,CKGTAKHYGYTF
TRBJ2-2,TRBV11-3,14,CASRRQPDTGELFF
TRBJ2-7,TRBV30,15,CAWSGLTGLTGEQYF
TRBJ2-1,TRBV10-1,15,CASSGTSGTYNEQFF
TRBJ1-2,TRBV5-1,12,CASSDLNYGYTF
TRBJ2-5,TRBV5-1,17,CASSSSRTSGGGETQYF
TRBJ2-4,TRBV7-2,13,CASSLRTQNIQYF
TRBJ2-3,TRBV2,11,CASTATNTQYF
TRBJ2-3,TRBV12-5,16,CASGRGDGYIADTQYF
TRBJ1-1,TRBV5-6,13,CASSLGSNTEAFF
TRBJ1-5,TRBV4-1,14,CASSQVPSQPPQHF
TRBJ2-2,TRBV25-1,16,CASSPLGGGNTGELFF
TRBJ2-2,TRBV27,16,CASSLGQGAVGGELFF
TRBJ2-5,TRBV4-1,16,CASSQGVNSGYETQYF
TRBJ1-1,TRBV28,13,CASISALNTEAFF
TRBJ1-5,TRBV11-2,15,CASSLGTGIRQPQHF
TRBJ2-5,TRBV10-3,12,CAIKQAGETQYF
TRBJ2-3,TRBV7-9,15,CASSLNGRGADTQYF
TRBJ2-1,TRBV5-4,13,CASRRTGSNEQFF
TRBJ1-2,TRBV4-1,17,CAGSQDPGQGPNYGYTF
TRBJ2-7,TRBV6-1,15,CASSVTGVVKGEQYF
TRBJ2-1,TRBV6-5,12,CASSPLKGEQFF
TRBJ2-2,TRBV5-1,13,CASARDSTGELFF
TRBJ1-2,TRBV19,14,CASSIRQEWNGYTF
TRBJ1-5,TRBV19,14,CASSITGDNQPQHF
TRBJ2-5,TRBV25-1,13,CASSKNTGETQYF
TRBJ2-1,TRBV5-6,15,CASRPTGAGRDEQFF
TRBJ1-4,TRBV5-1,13,CASRREPNEKLFF
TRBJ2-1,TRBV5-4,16,CASTTRQGGTYNEQFF
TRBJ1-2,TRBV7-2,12,CASSRTAYGYTF
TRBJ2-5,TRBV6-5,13,CASTPNGRETQYF
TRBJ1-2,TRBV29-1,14,CSVEGQAPSYGYTF
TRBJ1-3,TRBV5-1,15,CASSLWGDSGNTIYF
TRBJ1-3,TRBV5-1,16,CASSPGTESSGNTIYF
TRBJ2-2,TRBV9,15,CASGRGQGSTGELFF
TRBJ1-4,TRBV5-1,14,CASSLVQGSEKLFF
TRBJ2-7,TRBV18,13,CASSPNPQYEQYF